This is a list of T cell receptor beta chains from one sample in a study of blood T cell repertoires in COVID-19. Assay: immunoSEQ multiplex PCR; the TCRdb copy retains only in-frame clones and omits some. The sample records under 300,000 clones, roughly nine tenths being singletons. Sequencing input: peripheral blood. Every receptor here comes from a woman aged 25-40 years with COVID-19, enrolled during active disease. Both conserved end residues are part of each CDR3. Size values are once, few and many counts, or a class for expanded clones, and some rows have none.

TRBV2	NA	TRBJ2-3	CASKPTGGLSTDTQYF
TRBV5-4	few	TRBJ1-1	CASSPAGNTEAFF
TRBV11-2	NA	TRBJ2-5	CASSLMGGGGPRETQYF
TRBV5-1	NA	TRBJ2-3	CASSPISGASDTQYF
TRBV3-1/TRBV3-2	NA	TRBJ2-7	CASSQVGGGLSYEQYF
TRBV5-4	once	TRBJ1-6	CASSLGQWINSPLHF
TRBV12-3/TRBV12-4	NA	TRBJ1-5	CASSFSNQPQHF
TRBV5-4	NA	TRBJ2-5	CASSRGMQTETQYF
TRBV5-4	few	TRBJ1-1	CASIKNTEAFF
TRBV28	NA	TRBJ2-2	CASSLGTTRAGELFF
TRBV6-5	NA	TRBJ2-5	CASSIVGLAGETQYF
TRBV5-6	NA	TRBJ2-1	CASSLGTGGQYNEQFF
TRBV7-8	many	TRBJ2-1	CASSLGQAFNEQFF
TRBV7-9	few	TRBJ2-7	CASSLVTGFYEQYF
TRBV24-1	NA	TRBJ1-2	CATSDARVGGYTF
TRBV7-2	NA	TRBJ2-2	CASSWRTGETGELFF
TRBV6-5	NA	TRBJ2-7	CASRPSGAKWYF
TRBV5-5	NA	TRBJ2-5	CASSQTGEETQYF
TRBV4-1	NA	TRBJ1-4	CASSQTTGANEKLFF
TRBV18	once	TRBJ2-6	CASSPLDRGSGANVLTF
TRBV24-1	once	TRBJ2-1	CATSDSPGGEQFF
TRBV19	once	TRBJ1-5	CASSPESSNQPQHF
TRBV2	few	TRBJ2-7	CASTYFRDISYEQYF
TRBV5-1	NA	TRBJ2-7	CASSLFQSSSYEQYF
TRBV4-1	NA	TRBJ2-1	CASSALAGGPNEQFF
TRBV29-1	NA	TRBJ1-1	CSVEAGWGMNTEAFF
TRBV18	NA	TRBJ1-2	CASGDRGLGYTF
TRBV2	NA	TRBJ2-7	CASSGAGGPSYEQYF
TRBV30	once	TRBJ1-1	CAWSVNVNTEAFF
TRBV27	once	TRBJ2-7	CASSLNRGHEQYF
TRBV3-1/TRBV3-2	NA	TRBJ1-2	CASSLGQRSGGYTF
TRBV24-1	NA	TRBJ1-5	CATSDGRGGNQPQHF
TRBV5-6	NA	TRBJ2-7	CASSGGTSGGRDEQYF
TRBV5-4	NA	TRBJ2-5	CASSPNRGQGPETQYF
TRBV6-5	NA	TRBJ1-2	CASSPAGIYGYTF
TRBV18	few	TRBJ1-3	CASSPPNEGAYSGNTIYF
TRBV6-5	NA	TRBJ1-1	CASRTGIGTEAFF
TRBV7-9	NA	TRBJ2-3	CASSWDRGLVGTDTQYF
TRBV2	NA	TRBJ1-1	CASRRQGATEAFF
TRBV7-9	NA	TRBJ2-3	CASSPPRWYRSPDTQYF
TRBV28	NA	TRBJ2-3	CASSPGTRRYSTDTQYF